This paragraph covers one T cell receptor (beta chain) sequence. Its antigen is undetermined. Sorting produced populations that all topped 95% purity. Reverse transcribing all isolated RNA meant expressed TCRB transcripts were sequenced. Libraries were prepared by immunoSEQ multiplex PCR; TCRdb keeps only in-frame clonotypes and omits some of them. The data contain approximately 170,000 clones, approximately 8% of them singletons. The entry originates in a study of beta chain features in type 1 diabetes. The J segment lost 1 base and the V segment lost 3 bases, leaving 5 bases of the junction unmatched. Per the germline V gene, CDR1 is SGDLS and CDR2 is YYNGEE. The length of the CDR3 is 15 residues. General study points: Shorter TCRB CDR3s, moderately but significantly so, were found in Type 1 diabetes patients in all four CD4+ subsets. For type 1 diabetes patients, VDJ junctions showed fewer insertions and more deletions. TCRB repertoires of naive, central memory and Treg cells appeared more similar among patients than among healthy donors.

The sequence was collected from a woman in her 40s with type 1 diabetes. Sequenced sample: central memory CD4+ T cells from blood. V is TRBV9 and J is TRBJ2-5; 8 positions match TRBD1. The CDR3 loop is CASSGGGTGQETQYF. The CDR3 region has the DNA TGTGCCAGCAGCGGAGGTGGGACAGGCCAAGAGACCCAGTACTTC.